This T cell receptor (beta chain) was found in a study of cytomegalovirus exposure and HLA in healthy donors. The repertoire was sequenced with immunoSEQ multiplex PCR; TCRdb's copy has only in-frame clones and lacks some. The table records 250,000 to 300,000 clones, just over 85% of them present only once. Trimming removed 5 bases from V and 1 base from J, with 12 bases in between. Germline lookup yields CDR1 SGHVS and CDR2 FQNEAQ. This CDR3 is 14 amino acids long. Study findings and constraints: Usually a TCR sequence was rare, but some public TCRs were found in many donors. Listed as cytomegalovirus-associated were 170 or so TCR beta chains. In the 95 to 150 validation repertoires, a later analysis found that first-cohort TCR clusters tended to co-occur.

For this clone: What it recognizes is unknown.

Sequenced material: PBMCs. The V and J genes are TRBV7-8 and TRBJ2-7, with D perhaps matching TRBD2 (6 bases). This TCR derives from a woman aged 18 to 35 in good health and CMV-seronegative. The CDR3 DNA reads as TGTGCCAGCAGCCCGGACTACCTTTCCTACGAGCAGTACTTC. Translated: CASSPDYLSYEQYF.